Sequencing of this TCR beta chain was carried out in a study of T cell repertoires in cytomegalovirus infection. The length of the CDR3 is 14 residues. The germline V gene has CDR1 SGHTA and CDR2 FQGTGA. Between the trimmed V and J ends, which lost 1 base and 8 bases, there was a span of 14 bases. In this sample, this clonotype turned up many times. Its cognate antigen is unknown. TCRdb ran MiXCR on the reads and lists one entry per CDR3 protein. Here the sample spans about 890,000 distinct CDR3 sequences, about a third being singletons. The clonotype was recovered from a human donor in good health (CMV status not recorded). Some clones in this sample may be carry-over from other donors' samples. The chain has TRBV7-3 and TRBJ1-2; D perhaps matches TRBD1 (5 bases). Source: cultured CD8+ T cells from PBMCs, taken from culture after CMV antigen stimulation. The CDR3 spells CASSLNRRGGGYTF. For the CDR3, the DNA is TGTGCCAGCAGCTTAAACAGGCGGGGAGGCGGCTACACCTTC.